Listed below are T cell receptor beta chains from one sample, sequenced in a study of Ad26.COV2.S vaccination and SARS-CoV-2 variants. Here immunoSEQ multiplex PCR was the method, and the copy in TCRdb shows in-frame clones only, minus some. The sample has 300,000 to 400,000 clones; roughly 94% are singletons. Source: peripheral blood, taken after recovery from COVID-19. These TCRs come from a human donor who had recovered from COVID-19. The CDR3 runs from the conserved cysteine through the conserved F or W. Fields, in order: D gene, J gene, V gene, clone size, CDR3 DNA, CDR3 protein. A D gene is named only where the DNA matches it firmly. Size is omitted from some rows. Given values are once, few, many or a class for expanded clones.

d_call: .; j_call: TRBJ2-5; v_call: TRBV5-6; clone_size: .; cdr3_nt: TGTGCCAGCAGCTTGCCCGTGCGGACAGAAGAGACCCAGTACTTC; cdr3_aa: CASSLPVRTEETQYF
d_call: TRBD2; j_call: TRBJ2-1; v_call: TRBV4-2; clone_size: .; cdr3_nt: TGTGCCAGCAGCCAAGTCGGACTAGCGGGGGGTTCGTACAATGAGCAGTTCTTC; cdr3_aa: CASSQVGLAGGSYNEQFF
d_call: .; j_call: TRBJ2-7; v_call: TRBV7-7; clone_size: .; cdr3_nt: TGTGCTAGCAGCCCGAGTTGGGCAGCTTTAAACGAGCAGTACTTC; cdr3_aa: CASSPSWAALNEQYF
d_call: .; j_call: TRBJ2-7; v_call: TRBV4-1; clone_size: .; cdr3_nt: TGCGCCAGCAGCCAAGCCGCGACGGTCGACTACGAGCAGTACTTC; cdr3_aa: CASSQAATVDYEQYF
d_call: .; j_call: TRBJ2-7; v_call: TRBV5-1; clone_size: .; cdr3_nt: TGCGCCAGCAGCTTGTTCGACAGCTCCTACGAGCAGTACTTC; cdr3_aa: CASSLFDSSYEQYF
d_call: TRBD1; j_call: TRBJ1-2; v_call: TRBV6-6; clone_size: .; cdr3_nt: TGTGCCAGCAGTTACTCGACCGACAGGGCTAAGGGCTACACCTTC; cdr3_aa: CASSYSTDRAKGYTF
d_call: .; j_call: TRBJ2-7; v_call: TRBV6-5; clone_size: .; cdr3_nt: TGTGCCAGCAGTTACTCTAAGTCCTACGAGCAGTACTTC; cdr3_aa: CASSYSKSYEQYF
d_call: .; j_call: TRBJ2-5; v_call: TRBV7-2; clone_size: .; cdr3_nt: TGTGCCAGCAGTCCCCAGCCCCGGGGCCGTGAGACCCAGTACTTC; cdr3_aa: CASSPQPRGRETQYF
d_call: .; j_call: TRBJ2-7; v_call: TRBV3-1/TRBV3-2; clone_size: .; cdr3_nt: TGTGCCAGCAGCCAAGATCCTGATCGCTACGAGCAGTACTTC; cdr3_aa: CASSQDPDRYEQYF
d_call: TRBD2; j_call: TRBJ2-5; v_call: TRBV11-2; clone_size: .; cdr3_nt: TGTGCCAGCAGCTGGGGGGCTAGCGGGGAGACCCAGTACTTC; cdr3_aa: CASSWGASGETQYF
d_call: .; j_call: TRBJ1-5; v_call: TRBV3-1/TRBV3-2; clone_size: .; cdr3_nt: TGTGCCAGCAGCTTCGCGAATCAGCCCCAGCATTTT; cdr3_aa: CASSFANQPQHF
d_call: .; j_call: TRBJ1-5; v_call: TRBV12-5; clone_size: .; cdr3_nt: TGTGCTAGTGGTTTGAAGGGAAACAATCAGCCCCAGCATTTT; cdr3_aa: CASGLKGNNQPQHF
d_call: .; j_call: TRBJ1-1; v_call: TRBV6-5; clone_size: .; cdr3_nt: TGTGCCAACAGCTCGAACACTGAAGCTTTCTTT; cdr3_aa: CANSSNTEAFF
d_call: TRBD1; j_call: TRBJ2-7; v_call: TRBV4-1; clone_size: .; cdr3_nt: TGCGCCAGCAGCCAAGGGAACAGGGGGCACAACGAGCAGTACTTC; cdr3_aa: CASSQGNRGHNEQYF
d_call: .; j_call: TRBJ2-7; v_call: TRBV2; clone_size: .; cdr3_nt: TGTGCCAGCAGTGAGCGTCCCGAGCAGTACTTC; cdr3_aa: CASSERPEQYF
d_call: TRBD1; j_call: TRBJ2-4; v_call: TRBV3-1/TRBV3-2; clone_size: .; cdr3_nt: TGTGCCAGCAGCCAAGAAAAGGGGGCTACCAAAAACATTCAGTACTTC; cdr3_aa: CASSQEKGATKNIQYF
d_call: .; j_call: TRBJ2-7; v_call: TRBV3-1/TRBV3-2; clone_size: .; cdr3_nt: TGTGCCAGCAGCGCCAGGTGGCGCGAGCAGTACTTC; cdr3_aa: CASSARWREQYF
d_call: .; j_call: TRBJ2-3; v_call: TRBV6-2/TRBV6-3; clone_size: .; cdr3_nt: TGTGCCAGCAGTTTTTTTAGCACAGATACGCAGTATTTT; cdr3_aa: CASSFFSTDTQYF
d_call: TRBD1; j_call: TRBJ2-5; v_call: TRBV25-1; clone_size: .; cdr3_nt: TGTGCCAGCAGTGAGGACAGGGGGAAAGAGACCCAGTACTTC; cdr3_aa: CASSEDRGKETQYF
d_call: .; j_call: TRBJ1-5; v_call: TRBV3-1/TRBV3-2; clone_size: few; cdr3_nt: TGTGCCAGCAGCCAAGGTGGGGGGGAGGCTCAGCCCCAGCATTTT; cdr3_aa: CASSQGGGEAQPQHF